These T cell receptor beta chains were read from a single sample in a study of T cells after yellow fever vaccination. A single record per CDR3 protein comes from TCRdb applying MiXCR to the 5' RACE reads. The top ten hold 19% of the sample, which has 250,000 to 400,000 distinct CDR3 sequences, approximately 4% seen once. The input for sequencing was PBMCs, taken 15 days after the yellow fever booster vaccination. The source is a man younger than 35 who received the YFV17D yellow fever vaccine. Both conserved end residues are part of each CDR3. The size entry is marked missing in some rows and otherwise reads once, few, many or a size class.

>TRBJ2-2|few|TRBV20-1
CSARDLSGTGELFF
>TRBJ1-6|few|TRBV6-5
CASSYDRYSYNSPLHF
>TRBJ2-7|many|TRBV5-1
CASSLAADRGSSYEQYF
>TRBJ1-1|many|TRBV9
CASSRGQGLGNTEAFF
>TRBJ2-3|many|TRBV18
CASSPPSGGSDTQYF
>TRBJ2-5|NA|TRBV9
CASSVVPAAQETQYF
>TRBJ2-5|few|TRBV5-1
CASSKDGTVQETQYF
>TRBJ2-1|NA|TRBV29-1
CSVAGLSSYNEQFF
>TRBJ1-1|few|TRBV3-1
CASSQGSLAGGYTEAFF
>TRBJ2-2|many|TRBV5-5
CASSLGGGELFF
>TRBJ2-5|NA|TRBV24-1
CATSDQGLIQETQYF
>TRBJ2-5|many|TRBV20-1
CSARSRLGAQYF
>TRBJ2-2|few|TRBV20-1
CSAIRGVTGELFF
>TRBJ1-3|few|TRBV20-1
CSAPNRESENTIYF
>TRBJ2-3|many|TRBV4-2
CASSPGTLQDTQYF